The present T cell receptor beta chain was sequenced within a study of monozygotic twins with inflammatory bowel disease. The CDR3 has 15 residues. Germline-derived CDR1 and CDR2 are SGHTA and FQGNSA. Study-level results: Since immunosuppressive treatments differed, patient repertoires may have gained added variability.

About this clonotype: The antigen is undetermined.

TCRdb reprocessed the 5' RACE reads and stores each CDR3 protein as one record, lacking DNA. The table lists approximately 150,000 distinct CDR3 sequences. This clonotype was sampled from a human donor with ulcerative colitis or Crohn's disease, or a healthy co-twin of an affected twin (not recorded which). This sequence joins TRBV7-2 and TRBJ1-2. The sample taken for sequencing was blood. This CDR3 reads CASRLDGFRYGGYTF.